The clone carrying this TCR beta chain was found once. This sample was taken from a study of blood T cell repertoires in COVID-19. Background on the study: The analysed material was cDNA or gDNA that came from T cells, B-cell-depleted T cells, or PBMCs.

The germline V gene has CDR1 SGHRS and CDR2 YFSETQ. This CDR3 is built from 19 residues. Losses at the gene ends were 0 bases for V and 0 bases for J; bases not matched to a gene: 6. This table comes from immunoSEQ multiplex PCR, and its TCRdb copy is limited to in-frame clones, with some not included. Counted here are a few hundred thousand clones, around nine tenths occurring once; the ten biggest clones make up around 0.88%. This receptor was obtained from a man aged 30 to 39 with acute or convalescent COVID-19. The sequencing input was peripheral blood. The J gene is TRBJ2-1, the V gene TRBV5-1, with 13 bases fitting TRBD2. CDR3 in DNA: TGCGCCAGCAGCTTGGGACTAGCGGGAGGAAGGAGCTCCTACAATGAGCAGTTCTTC. Its protein is CASSLGLAGGRSSYNEQFF.